This T cell receptor (beta chain) was captured in a study of shared clonotypes between healthy human individuals. Study findings and constraints: The study sampled only blood, and tissue repertoires likely differ. Around 4.7% of naive CD4 clonotypes were shared across a few donors. It was the non-shared clonotypes that had lower generation probabilities than clonotypes shared by all four donors.

Original handling: Junction-only sequences without quality scores came from ImmunoSEQ, so filtering differed. Sequencing was performed with immunoSEQ multiplex PCR; in TCRdb, only in-frame clones are kept and a portion is missing. D and trimming come from the DNA, and the V and J calls and clone size come from that table. Of about a million clones listed, about 77% are singletons. The CDR3 spans 13 residues. CDR1 is SGHTA, CDR2 FQGNSA, per germline. Trimming shortened V by 6 bases and J by 2 bases, and 10 bases separated the two germline ends. This clone was counted a few times. The antigen remains unidentified.

V and J are TRBV7-2 and TRBJ1-1; D uncertain. The receptor was isolated from a man younger than 35 in good health. Sample: memory CD4+ T cells sorted from blood. Indicated subset: CD45RA-negative fraction. The CDR3 loop is CASRPFGNTEAFF. The CDR3 coding sequence is TGTGCCAGCAGGCCATTCGGAAACACTGAAGCTTTCTTT.